Listed here are 22 T cell receptor beta chains from one sample, sequenced in a study of cytomegalovirus exposure and HLA in healthy donors (dated by TCRdb to about 2017). The library relied on the immunoSEQ multiplex PCR assay. For the multiplex PCR, a mixture combining 60 forward primers for TCR Vbeta segments and 13 reverse primers for TCR Jbeta segments was used. The table was pulled from immuneACCESS by TCRdb, which kept in-frame rearrangements only. Such tables lose some clones; where checked, under half of the loss comes from unresolved V genes, and the rest has no known cause. In all, the sample holds over 110,000 clones, and around three quarters of those were seen once. Together, the top ten hold roughly 5.6% of the sample. The sample was PBMCs. Receptors were obtained from a woman aged 40 to 49 in good health and CMV-seropositive.

The J gene is TRBJ2-1, the V gene TRBV27, with D hard to call. The germline CDR1 and CDR2 sequences are MNHEY and SMNVEV (reference sequence). Trimming stripped 5 bases from V and 8 bases from J, with 13 bases between. The CDR3 spans 13 residues. For the CDR3, the DNA is TGTGCCAGCAGTCCAATCGGTCCTGATGAGCAGTTCTTC. Residues: CASSPIGPDEQFF.

This clone was observed a single time. The chain carries TRBV28 and TRBJ2-7; no clear D gene. Trimming took 6 bases from V and 0 from J, leaving 27 bases between them. CDR3 size: 19 residues. CDR1 is MDHEN and CDR2 is SYDVKM in the germline V gene. This chain's CDR3 is CASRIPPPQSGFTSYEQYF. The CDR3 DNA reads TGTGCCAGCAGGATTCCCCCCCCGCAATCCGGGTTCACCTCCTACGAGCAGTACTTC.

The rearrangement joins TRBV7-8 to TRBJ2-1, with a tentative D call TRBD2 (5 bases). V dropped 3 bases and J dropped 3 bases, with 12 bases sitting between them. The germline V gene encodes CDR1 SGHVS and CDR2 FQNEAQ. The CDR3 sequence is 15 residues long. The CDR3, as DNA: TGTGCCAGCAGCTTTCGTCCCGGGATCTACAATGAGCAGTTCTTC. Translation gives CASSFRPGIYNEQFF.

As for this clone: Other nucleotide sequences from this sample produce the same CDR3. The rearrangement joins TRBV5-1 to TRBJ2-7; 13 bases are a match to TRBD2. Germline V gives CDR1 SGHRS, CDR2 YFSETQ. Trimming cost V 2 bases and J 2 bases; bases outside gene matches: 1. The CDR3 sequence is 15 residues long. CDR3: CASSLGLAGAYEQYF. CDR3 bases: TGCGCCAGCAGCTTAGGACTAGCGGGAGCCTACGAGCAGTACTTC.

This clone showed up just a few times. CDR3 coding DNA: TGTGCCAGTGGGACTAGCAGGGTCTACGAGCAGTACTTC. Translating gives CASGTSRVYEQYF. The rearrangement uses TRBV6-5 and TRBJ2-7; 9 bases are shared with TRBD2. The trim removed 9 bases at V and 3 bases at J, leaving 6 bases unmatched. Per the germline V gene, CDR1 is MNHEY and CDR2 is SVGAGI. The CDR3 consists of 13 residues.

The genes are TRBV15 and TRBJ2-2; D perhaps matches TRBD2 (6 bases). Germline assignment: CDR1 LNHNV and CDR2 YYDKDF (reference sequence). The V gene lost 3 bases and the J gene lost 1 base, with 12 bases spanning the gap. There are 16 residues in the CDR3. The CDR3 here is CATSRERVRNTGELFF. CDR3 nucleotide sequence: TGTGCCACCAGCAGGGAGCGGGTCAGGAACACCGGGGAGCTGTTTTTT. The full variable domain, with the rest looked up from reference TRBV15 and TRBJ2-2, is DAMVIQNPRYQVTQFGKPVTLSCSQTLNHNVMYWYQQKSSQAPKLLFHYYDKDFNNEADTPDNFQSRRPNTSFCFLDIRSPGLGDTAMYLCATSRERVRNTGELFFGEGSRLTVL.

V gene TRBV18 combines with J gene TRBJ2-1, with D maybe TRBD1 (6 bases). Trimming cost V 0 bases and J 2 bases, with 8 bases left between them. The V gene's germline CDR1 is KGHSH and CDR2 LQKENI. This CDR3 is 15 amino acids long. The CDR3 region is CASSPPDRTYNEQFF. The CDR3 coding sequence is TGTGCCAGCTCACCACCGGACAGAACCTACAATGAGCAGTTCTTC.

The V gene is TRBV25-1, the J gene TRBJ2-1; 9 nucleotides align to TRBD1. This CDR3 is 15 amino acids long. V lost 5 bases to trimming and J lost 4 bases; unmatched junction nucleotides: 6. The germline gives CDR1 MGHDK, CDR2 SYGVNS. The CDR3 loop is CASSPTGGQYNEQFF. CDR3 nucleotide sequence: TGTGCCAGCAGTCCAACAGGGGGCCAATACAATGAGCAGTTCTTC.

CDR3 loop: CASSEVAGTEAFF. The CDR3 DNA follows: TGTGCCAGCAGTGAGGTCGCGGGGACTGAAGCTTTCTTT. The chain joins TRBV6-1 to TRBJ1-1; no firm D call. CDR3 length: 13 amino acids. Germline CDR1 is MNHNS and CDR2 is SASEGT. V lost 3 bases and J lost 5, with 10 bases in between.

The rearrangement joins TRBV5-5 to TRBJ2-7; 7 positions agree with TRBD1. J lost 6 bases, V lost 3 bases, and 12 bases had no gene match. Germline assignment: CDR1 SGHKS and CDR2 YYEKEE (reference sequence). The CDR3 loop spans 15 amino acids. CDR3 sequence: CASSSRQGDPGEQYF. CDR3 bases: TGTGCCAGCAGCTCGCGACAGGGAGATCCCGGCGAGCAGTACTTC. The variable domain in full, completed from reference TRBV5-5 and TRBJ2-7, reads DAGVTQSPTHLIKTRGQQVTLRCSPISGHKSVSWYQQVLGQGPQFIFQYYEKEERGRGNFPDRFSARQFPNYSSELNVNALLLGDSALYLCASSSRQGDPGEQYFGPGTRLTVT.

The chain recombines TRBV6-5 with TRBJ1-4; D not resolved. The germline V gene encodes CDR1 MNHEY and CDR2 SVGAGI. The CDR3 spans 14 residues. Between the trimmed V and J ends, which lost 6 bases and 3 bases, there was a span of 11 bases. The CDR3: CASSRLSANEKLFF. CDR3 nucleotide sequence: TGTGCCAGCAGCCGCCTGTCGGCTAATGAAAAACTGTTTTTT.

V and J are TRBV7-9 and TRBJ1-4, with D tentatively TRBD1 (5 bases). This CDR3 is built from 13 residues. Germline loops: CDR1 SEHNR, CDR2 FQNEAQ (reference sequence). Trimming pared 11 bases from V and 4 bases from J, leaving 14 bases between. This CDR3 is CAAAGGVNEKLFF. The CDR3 bases are TGTGCCGCAGCGGGGGGGGTTAATGAAAAACTGTTTTTT.

The V and J genes are TRBV2 and TRBJ2-5; weak D call: TRBD2 (7 bases). V lost 7 bases and J lost 5, with 20 bases in between. In germline, CDR1 is SNHLY, CDR2 FYNNEI. This CDR3 spans 15 amino acids. In nucleotides, the CDR3 is TGTGCCAGCAACTCGCAGGGGACCGGGAGGGAGACCCAGTACTTC. It specifies CASNSQGTGRETQYF.

The rearrangement uses TRBV7-9 and TRBJ1-6, with 7 bases identical to TRBD1. Unmatched junction bases numbered 19, after V lost 7 bases and J lost 7 bases. CDR1 and CDR2 (germline): SEHNR, FQNEAQ (reference sequence). The CDR3 is made up of 18 amino acids. CDR3 DNA sequence: TGTGCCAGCACCAAACAGGGGACTGGGGGTAGTGGGAATTCACCCCTCCACTTT. Translating gives CASTKQGTGGSGNSPLHF.

This rearrangement joins TRBV5-1 to TRBJ1-2; 7 bases agree with TRBD1. CDR3 length: 14 amino acids. CDR1 is SGHRS, CDR2 YFSETQ, per germline. V lost 4 bases, J lost 7 bases, and 10 bases stayed unmatched. CDR3 sequence: CASSLEGTVRGYTF. Here the CDR3 DNA reads TGCGCCAGCAGCCTGGAGGGGACAGTACGTGGCTACACCTTC.

The V call is TRBV28, the J call TRBJ2-7; D not certain. The length of the CDR3 is 12 residues. The V end was cut by 3 bases, the J end by 6 bases, with 9 bases between. Per germline, CDR1 MDHEN and CDR2 SYDVKM. The CDR3 DNA follows: TGTGCCAGCAGTTTTTTGCGAGGCGAGCAGTACTTC. Translating it yields CASSFLRGEQYF.

This clone was detected only once. The chain recombines TRBV5-1 with TRBJ1-2; D might be TRBD1 (5 bases). The CDR3 has 15 residues. The V gene lost 0 bases and the J gene lost 0 bases, with 9 bases spanning the gap. Germline CDR1 reads SGHRS; CDR2 reads YFSETQ. CDR3 in DNA: TGCGCCAGCAGCTTGGATGGGACTACTAACTATGGCTACACCTTC. Translated: CASSLDGTTNYGYTF.

The chain uses TRBV27 and TRBJ2-5; weak D call: TRBD1 (5 bases). Per the germline V gene, CDR1 is MNHEY and CDR2 is SMNVEV (reference sequence). Trimming cost V 5 bases and J 7 bases, with 20 bases left between them. The CDR3 contains 15 residues. The CDR3 here is CASSPQGSHPGTQYF. For the CDR3, the DNA is TGTGCCAGCAGTCCCCAGGGTTCCCACCCGGGGACCCAGTACTTC.

The chain uses TRBV10-3 and TRBJ2-2; D not resolved. The CDR3 has 12 residues. Trimming cost V 11 bases and J 6 bases, with 13 bases left between them. CDR1 ENHRY and CDR2 SYGVKD come from the germline V gene. The CDR3 sequence is CAHQAAPGELFF. In DNA form, the CDR3 reads TGTGCCCATCAGGCAGCCCCCGGGGAGCTGTTTTTT.

This clone has more than one count but fewer than ten. The chain joins TRBV2 to TRBJ2-5; 11 bases line up with TRBD2. The germline CDR1 and CDR2 sequences are SNHLY and FYNNEI. The CDR3 consists of 15 residues. V trimming: 7 bases; J trimming: 5 bases; junction bases outside the gene matches: 9. The CDR3 here is CASTRLAGILETQYF. The CDR3 DNA reads TGTGCCAGCACTAGACTAGCGGGGATTTTGGAGACCCAGTACTTC.

The CDR3 loop reads CASRYSNQPQHF. The DNA for the CDR3 is TGTGCCAGCCGGTATAGCAATCAGCCCCAGCATTTT. The chain links TRBV6-1 to TRBJ1-5, with D uncertain. This CDR3 has 12 amino acids. Germline CDR1 and CDR2: MNHNS and SASEGT. V lost 8 bases, J lost 0 bases, and 5 bases lay in between.

The chain carries TRBV29-1 and TRBJ1-1; 8 bases map to TRBD1. In germline, CDR1 is SQVTM, CDR2 ANQGSEA. J lost 1 base, V lost 7 bases, and 5 bases had no gene match. The CDR3 loop spans 13 amino acids. CDR3 sequence: CSAVRGRNTEAFF. The DNA of the CDR3 is TGCAGCGCAGTCAGGGGGCGGAACACTGAAGCTTTCTTT.